This T cell receptor (beta chain) originates from a study of T cell clonotyping in hematopoietic cell transplantation. General observations from the study: At the given depth, recipient repertoires were over 95% de novo clonotypes. Higher Inverse Simpson Index values in graft donor and pretransplant recipient predicted broader posttransplant TCR diversity.

Comment on this clone: Its specificity is not known.

Using immunoSEQ multiplex PCR, the repertoire was profiled, and TCRdb retains in-frame clones only, with some absent. The data hold thousands of clones, with approximately 80% observed a single time. The sample consisted of PBMCs, taken 100 days after allogeneic stem cell transplant. This TCR was sampled from a female patient younger than 45 who had an allogeneic stem cell transplant, so the T cells may come from the graft donor. Some clones in this sample may be carry-over from other donors' samples.

The CDR3 DNA reads TGTGCCAGCAGCACCCGGACTAGCGGGGGGTCAGATACGCAGTATTTT. Its translation is CASSTRTSGGSDTQYF. This chain links TRBV7-3 with TRBJ2-3, with TRBD2 identical over 14 bases. V dropped 5 bases and J dropped 4; count of bases not matched to a gene: 5. This CDR3 spans 16 amino acids. The germline gives CDR1 SGHTA, CDR2 FQGTGA.